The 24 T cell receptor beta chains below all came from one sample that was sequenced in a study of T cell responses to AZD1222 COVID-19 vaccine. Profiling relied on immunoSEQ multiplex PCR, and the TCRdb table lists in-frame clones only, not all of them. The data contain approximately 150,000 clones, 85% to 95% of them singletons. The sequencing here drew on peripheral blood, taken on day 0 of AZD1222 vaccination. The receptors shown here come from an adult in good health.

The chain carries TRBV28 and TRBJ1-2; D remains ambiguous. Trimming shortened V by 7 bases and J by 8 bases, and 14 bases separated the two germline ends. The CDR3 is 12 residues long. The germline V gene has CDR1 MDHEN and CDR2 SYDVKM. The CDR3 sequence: CASKSGSFGYTF. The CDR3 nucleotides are TGTGCCAGCAAATCCGGATCGTTCGGCTACACCTTC.

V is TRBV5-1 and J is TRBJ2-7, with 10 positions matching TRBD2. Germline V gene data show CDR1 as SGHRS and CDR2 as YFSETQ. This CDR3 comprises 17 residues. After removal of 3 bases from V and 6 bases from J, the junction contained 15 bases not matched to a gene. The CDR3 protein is CASSSQPPGLASSEQYF. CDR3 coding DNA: TGCGCCAGCAGCTCACAACCGCCGGGACTAGCGTCGTCCGAGCAGTACTTC.

This CDR3 is CASSARRLAGGDNEQFF. The CDR3 DNA follows: TGTGCCAGCAGCGCACGACGACTAGCGGGGGGAGACAATGAGCAGTTCTTC. This chain connects TRBV7-3 to TRBJ2-1, with 13 bases identical to TRBD2. V shed 5 bases and J 5 bases; nucleotides not matched to a gene: 9. Germline CDR1 SGHTA, CDR2 FQGTGA. This CDR3 comprises 17 residues.

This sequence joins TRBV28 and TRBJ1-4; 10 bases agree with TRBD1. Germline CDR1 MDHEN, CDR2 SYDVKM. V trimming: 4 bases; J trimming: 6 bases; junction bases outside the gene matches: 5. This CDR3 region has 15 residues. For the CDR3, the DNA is TGTGCCAGCAGTTCGCTCGGGACAGGGGATGAAAAACTGTTTTTT. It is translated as CASSSLGTGDEKLFF.

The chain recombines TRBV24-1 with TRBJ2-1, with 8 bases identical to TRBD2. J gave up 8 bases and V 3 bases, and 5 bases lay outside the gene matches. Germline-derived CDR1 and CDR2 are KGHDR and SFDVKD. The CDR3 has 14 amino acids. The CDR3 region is CATSDAGGRHEQFF. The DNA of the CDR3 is TGTGCCACCAGTGATGCCGGCGGGAGGCATGAGCAGTTCTTC.

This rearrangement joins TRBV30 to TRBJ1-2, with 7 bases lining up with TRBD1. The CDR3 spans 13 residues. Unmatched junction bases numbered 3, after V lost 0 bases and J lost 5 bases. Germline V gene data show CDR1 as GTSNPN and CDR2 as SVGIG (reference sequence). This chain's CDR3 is CAWSVGQSYGYTF. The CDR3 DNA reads TGTGCCTGGAGTGTGGGACAGAGTTATGGCTACACCTTC.

Here the CDR3 DNA reads TGTGCCAGCAGCCCGCGGGAGACAGGGGCTTACAATGAGCAGTTCTTC. Protein product: CASSPRETGAYNEQFF. The rearrangement joins TRBV14 to TRBJ2-1; tentative D call: TRBD1 (8 bases). The CDR3 covers 16 residues. Germline CDR1 is SGHDN and CDR2 is FVKESK. Trimming pared 4 bases from V and 4 bases from J, leaving 17 bases between. The whole variable domain, filled in from reference TRBV14 and TRBJ2-1, reads EAGVTQFPSHSVIEKGQTVTLRCDPISGHDNLYWYRRVMGKEIKFLLHFVKESKQDESGMPNNRFLAERTGGTYSTLKVQPAELEDSGVYFCASSPRETGAYNEQFFGPGTRLTVL.

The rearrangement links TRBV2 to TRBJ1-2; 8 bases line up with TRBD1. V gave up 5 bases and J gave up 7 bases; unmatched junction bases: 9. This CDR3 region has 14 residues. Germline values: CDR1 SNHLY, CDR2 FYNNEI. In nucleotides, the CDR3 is TGTGCCAGCAGTATCGACAGGGGAAGCGGTGGCTACACCTTC. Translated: CASSIDRGSGGYTF.

This CDR3 reads CASSLEGQVYQPQHF. Written as DNA, the CDR3 is TGTGCCAGCAGCTTGGAGGGGCAGGTCTATCAGCCCCAGCATTTT. The chain carries TRBV5-5 and TRBJ1-5, with D tentatively TRBD1 (5 bases). The CDR3 sequence is 15 residues long. Trimming cost V 0 bases and J 5 bases, with 12 bases left between them. Germline V gene lookup returns CDR1 SGHKS and CDR2 YYEKEE (reference sequence).

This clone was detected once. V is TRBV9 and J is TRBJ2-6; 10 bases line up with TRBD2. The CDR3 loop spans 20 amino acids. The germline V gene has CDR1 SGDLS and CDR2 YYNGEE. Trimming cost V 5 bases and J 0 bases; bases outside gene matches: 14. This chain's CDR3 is CASSTRGVAGGFSGANVLTF. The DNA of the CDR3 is TGTGCCAGCAGTACCCGGGGTGTAGCGGGAGGATTCTCTGGGGCCAACGTCCTGACTTTC.

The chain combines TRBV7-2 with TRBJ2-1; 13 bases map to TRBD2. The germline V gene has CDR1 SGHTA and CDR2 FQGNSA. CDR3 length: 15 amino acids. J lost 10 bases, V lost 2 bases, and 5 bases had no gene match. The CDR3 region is CASSLLTSGGAEQFF. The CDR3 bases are TGTGCCAGCAGCTTATTAACTAGCGGGGGGGCGGAGCAGTTCTTC.

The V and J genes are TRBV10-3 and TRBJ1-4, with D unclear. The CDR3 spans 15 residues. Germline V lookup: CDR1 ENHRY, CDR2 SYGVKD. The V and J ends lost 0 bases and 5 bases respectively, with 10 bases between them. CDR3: CAISESTRGNEKLFF. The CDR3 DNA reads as TGTGCCATCAGTGAGTCGACTCGAGGGAATGAAAAACTGTTTTTT.

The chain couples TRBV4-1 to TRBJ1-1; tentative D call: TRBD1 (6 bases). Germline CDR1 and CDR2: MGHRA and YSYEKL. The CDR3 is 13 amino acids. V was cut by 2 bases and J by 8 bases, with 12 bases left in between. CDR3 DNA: TGCGCCAGCAGCCAATCGGACAGCCTAGAAGCTTTCTTT. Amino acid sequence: CASSQSDSLEAFF.

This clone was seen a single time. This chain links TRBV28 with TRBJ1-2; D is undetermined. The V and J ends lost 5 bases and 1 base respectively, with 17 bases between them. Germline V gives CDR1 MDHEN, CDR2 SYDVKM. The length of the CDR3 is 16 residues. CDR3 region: CASSVPIVGSNYGYTF. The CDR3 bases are TGTGCCAGCAGTGTACCGATAGTGGGGAGTAACTATGGCTACACCTTC.

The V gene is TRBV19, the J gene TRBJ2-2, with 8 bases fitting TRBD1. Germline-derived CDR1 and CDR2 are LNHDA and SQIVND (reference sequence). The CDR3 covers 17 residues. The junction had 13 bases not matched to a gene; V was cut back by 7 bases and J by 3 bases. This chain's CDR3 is CASMGVASGGYTGELFF. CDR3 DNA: TGTGCCAGTATGGGGGTCGCTTCAGGGGGCTACACCGGGGAGCTGTTTTTT. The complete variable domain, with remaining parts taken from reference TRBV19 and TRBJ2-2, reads DGGITQSPKYLFRKEGQNVTLSCEQNLNHDAMYWYRQDPGQGLRLIYYSQIVNDFQKGDIAEGYSVSREKKESFPLTVTSAQKNPTAFYLCASMGVASGGYTGELFFGEGSRLTVL.

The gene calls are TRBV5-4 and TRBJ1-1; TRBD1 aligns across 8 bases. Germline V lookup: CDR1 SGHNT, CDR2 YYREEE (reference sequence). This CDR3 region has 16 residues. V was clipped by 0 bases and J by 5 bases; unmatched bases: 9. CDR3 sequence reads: CASSLDRGVVGTEAFF. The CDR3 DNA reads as TGTGCCAGCAGCTTGGACAGGGGGGTGGTGGGAACTGAAGCTTTCTTT.

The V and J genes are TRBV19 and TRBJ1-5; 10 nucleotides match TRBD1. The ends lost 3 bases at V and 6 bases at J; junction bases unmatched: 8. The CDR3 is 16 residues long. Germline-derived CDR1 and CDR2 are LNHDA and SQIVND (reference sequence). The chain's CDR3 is CASSIVTGTGAQPQHF. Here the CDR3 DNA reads TGTGCCAGTAGTATCGTAACCGGGACAGGGGCTCAGCCCCAGCATTTT.

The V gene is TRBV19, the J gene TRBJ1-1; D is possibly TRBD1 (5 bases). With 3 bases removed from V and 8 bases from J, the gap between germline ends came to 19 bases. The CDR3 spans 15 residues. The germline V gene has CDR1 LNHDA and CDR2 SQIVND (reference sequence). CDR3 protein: CASSIVFGGVGEAFF. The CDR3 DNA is TGTGCCAGTAGTATCGTGTTTGGAGGGGTGGGAGAAGCTTTCTTT. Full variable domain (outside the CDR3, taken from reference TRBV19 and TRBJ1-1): DGGITQSPKYLFRKEGQNVTLSCEQNLNHDAMYWYRQDPGQGLRLIYYSQIVNDFQKGDIAEGYSVSREKKESFPLTVTSAQKNPTAFYLCASSIVFGGVGEAFFGQGTRLTVV.

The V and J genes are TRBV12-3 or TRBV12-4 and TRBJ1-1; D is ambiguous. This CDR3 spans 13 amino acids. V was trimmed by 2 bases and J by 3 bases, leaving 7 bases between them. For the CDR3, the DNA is TGTGCCAGCAGTTTAATCCAGGACACTGAAGCTTTCTTT. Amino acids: CASSLIQDTEAFF.

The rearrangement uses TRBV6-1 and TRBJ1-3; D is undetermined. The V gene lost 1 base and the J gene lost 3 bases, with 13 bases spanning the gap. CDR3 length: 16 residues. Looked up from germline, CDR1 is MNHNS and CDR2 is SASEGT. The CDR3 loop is CASSEVPAERGNTIYF. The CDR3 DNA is TGTGCCAGCAGTGAAGTTCCCGCAGAGCGTGGAAACACCATATATTTT.

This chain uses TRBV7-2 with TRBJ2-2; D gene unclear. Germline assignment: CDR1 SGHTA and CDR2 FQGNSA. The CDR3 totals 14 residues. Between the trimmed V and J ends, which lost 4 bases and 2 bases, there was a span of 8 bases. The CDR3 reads CASSSPPNTGELFF. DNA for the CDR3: TGTGCCAGCAGCTCACCACCCAACACCGGGGAGCTGTTTTTT.

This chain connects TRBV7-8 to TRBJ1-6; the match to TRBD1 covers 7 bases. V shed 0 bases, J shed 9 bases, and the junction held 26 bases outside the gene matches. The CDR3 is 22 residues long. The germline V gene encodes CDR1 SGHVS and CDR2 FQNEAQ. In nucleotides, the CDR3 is TGTGCCAGCAGCTTAGCGCTTTCGGTCCTATCCCGGGACAGCCATTTGGGTTCACCCCTCCACTTT. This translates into CASSLALSVLSRDSHLGSPLHF.

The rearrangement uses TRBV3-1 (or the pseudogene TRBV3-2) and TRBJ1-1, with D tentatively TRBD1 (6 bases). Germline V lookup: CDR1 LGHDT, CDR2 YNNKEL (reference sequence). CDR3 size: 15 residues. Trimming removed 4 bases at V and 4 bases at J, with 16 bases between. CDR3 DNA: TGTGCCAGCAGCCTATACTTTAGGGGGTCCACTGAAGCTTTCTTT. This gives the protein CASSLYFRGSTEAFF.

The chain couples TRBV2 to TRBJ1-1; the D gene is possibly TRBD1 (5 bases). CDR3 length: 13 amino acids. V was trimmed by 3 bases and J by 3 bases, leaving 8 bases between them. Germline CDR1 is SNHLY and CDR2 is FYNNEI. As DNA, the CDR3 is TGTGCCAGCAGTGACAGCAGGGACACTGAAGCTTTCTTT. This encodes CASSDSRDTEAFF.